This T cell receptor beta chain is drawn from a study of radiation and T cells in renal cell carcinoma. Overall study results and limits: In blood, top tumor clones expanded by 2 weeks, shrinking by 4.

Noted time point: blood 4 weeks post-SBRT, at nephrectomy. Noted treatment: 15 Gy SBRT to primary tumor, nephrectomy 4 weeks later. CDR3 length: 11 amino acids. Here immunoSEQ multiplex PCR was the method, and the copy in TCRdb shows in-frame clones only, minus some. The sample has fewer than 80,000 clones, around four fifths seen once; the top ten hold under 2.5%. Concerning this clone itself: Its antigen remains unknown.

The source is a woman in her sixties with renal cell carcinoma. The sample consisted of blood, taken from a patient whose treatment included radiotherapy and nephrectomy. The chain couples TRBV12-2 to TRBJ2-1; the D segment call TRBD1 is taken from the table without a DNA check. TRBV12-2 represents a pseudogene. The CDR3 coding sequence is TGTGCAAGTCGCTTTAAGGGGGAGCAGTTCTTC. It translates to CASRFKGEQFF.